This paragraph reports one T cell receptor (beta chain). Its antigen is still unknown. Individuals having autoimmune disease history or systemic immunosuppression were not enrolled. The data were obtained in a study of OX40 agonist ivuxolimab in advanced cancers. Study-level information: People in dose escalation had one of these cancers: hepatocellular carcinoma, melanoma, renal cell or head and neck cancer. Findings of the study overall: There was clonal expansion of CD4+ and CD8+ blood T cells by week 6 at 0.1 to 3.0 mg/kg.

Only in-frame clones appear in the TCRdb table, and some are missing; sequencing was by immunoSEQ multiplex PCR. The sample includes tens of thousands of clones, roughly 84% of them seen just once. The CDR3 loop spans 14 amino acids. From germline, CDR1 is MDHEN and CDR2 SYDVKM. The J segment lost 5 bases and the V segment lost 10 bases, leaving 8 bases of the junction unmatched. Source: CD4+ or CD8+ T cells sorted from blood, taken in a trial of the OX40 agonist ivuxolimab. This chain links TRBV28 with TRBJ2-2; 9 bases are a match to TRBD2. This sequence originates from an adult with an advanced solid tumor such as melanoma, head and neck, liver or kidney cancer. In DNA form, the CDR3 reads TGTGCCACCCAAAGAAGCGGGAGGACCGGGGAGCTGTTTTTT. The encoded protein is CATQRSGRTGELFF.